The next 11 T cell receptor beta chains were all read from a single sample in a study of T cell repertoires in cytomegalovirus infection. Using its own MiXCR run on the reads, TCRdb lists one record per CDR3 protein. The table records about 700,000 distinct CDR3 sequences, 30% to 40% of them present only once. These receptors' targets are unknown. The sequenced sample was cultured PBMCs, obtained from culture after CMV antigen stimulation. The receptors originated from a human donor in good health (CMV status not recorded). Some clones in this sample may be carry-over from other donors' samples.

The gene calls are TRBV4-1 and TRBJ2-5; the match to TRBD2 covers 9 bases. Germline CDR1 is MGHRA and CDR2 is YSYEKL. V was pared by 0 bases and J by 7 bases, with 9 bases of the junction left unmatched. The CDR3 covers 16 residues. The CDR3 nucleotides read TGCGCCAGCAGCCAAGAGGCTAGCGGGGTGGTGGGGACCCAGTACTTC. Amino acid sequence: CASSQEASGVVGTQYF.

The table lists this clonotype with a few counts. CDR3 in DNA: TGTGCCAGCAGCTACCAATTCGGGACAGACAACAATGAGCAGTTCTTC. Translation gives CASSYQFGTDNNEQFF. The gene calls are TRBV7-8 and TRBJ2-1, with 7 nucleotides matching TRBD1. This CDR3 is built from 16 residues. The germline V gene encodes CDR1 SGHVS and CDR2 FQNEAQ. V shed 4 bases and J 5 bases; nucleotides not matched to a gene: 11.

The chain is built from TRBV5-5 and TRBJ2-2, with 9 nucleotides matching TRBD2. The germline V gene has CDR1 SGHKS and CDR2 YYEKEE (reference sequence). This CDR3 spans 15 amino acids. With 3 bases clipped from V and 5 bases from J, the junction kept 5 bases outside the gene matches. CDR3 nucleotide sequence: TGTGCCAGCAGCTCCGGACTAGCGCGAACCGGGGAGCTGTTTTTT. Translated, it gives CASSSGLARTGELFF.

This chain links TRBV5-1 with TRBJ2-5; tentatively, D is TRBD1 or TRBD2 (6 bases each). The V end lost 1 base, the J end lost 4 bases, and 11 bases lay between the germline ends. CDR3 size: 14 residues. Germline V lookup: CDR1 SGHRS, CDR2 YFSETQ. CDR3 residues: CASSLRSGAETQYF. The CDR3 DNA reads as TGCGCCAGCAGCTTGCGATCGGGGGCAGAGACCCAGTACTTC.

This clonotype was found many times. The chain employs TRBV7-2 and TRBJ2-1, with 10 bases that match TRBD2. Germline CDR1 is SGHTA and CDR2 is FQGNSA. V dropped 3 bases and J dropped 9; count of bases not matched to a gene: 2. The length of the CDR3 is 13 residues. The CDR3 DNA sequence: TGTGCCAGCAGCTTGGGACTAGCGAGTGAGCAGTTCTTC. Its translation is CASSLGLASEQFF.

V and J are TRBV6-2 or TRBV6-3 and TRBJ2-5, with D unresolved. V lost 6 bases, J lost 5 bases, and 19 bases lay in between. Germline V gene data show CDR1 as MNHEY and CDR2 as SVGEGT. This CDR3 is 15 amino acids long. Written as DNA, the CDR3 is TGTGCCAGCAGCCCGTTCACGTCTCTCGGGGAGACCCAGTACTTC. Protein: CASSPFTSLGETQYF.

This clonotype was counted only a few times. The chain joins TRBV6-1 to TRBJ2-5, with 7 positions matching TRBD1. Germline CDR1 is MNHNS and CDR2 is SASEGT. Losses at the gene ends were 4 bases for V and 2 bases for J; bases not matched to a gene: 4. The CDR3 length is 14 residues. Here the CDR3 reads CASSAGQIQETQYF. CDR3 bases: TGTGCCAGCAGTGCGGGACAGATACAAGAGACCCAGTACTTC.

The sample holds a few counts of this clonotype. The genes are TRBV6-6 and TRBJ2-1; 16 bases line up with TRBD2. CDR1 is MNHNY, CDR2 SVGAGI, per germline (reference sequence). V gave up 5 bases and J gave up 0 bases; unmatched junction bases: 4. The CDR3 totals 18 residues. In DNA, the CDR3 is TGTGCCAGCAGTGGGACTAGCGGGAGGGGGAGCTCCTACAATGAGCAGTTCTTC. It encodes CASSGTSGRGSSYNEQFF.

The gene calls are TRBV12-3 or TRBV12-4 and TRBJ1-1; the match to TRBD1 covers 8 bases. Trimming took 6 bases from V and 10 from J; bases not matched to a gene: 10. The length of the CDR3 is 13 residues. The DNA for the CDR3 is TGTGCCAGCAGCTCTTCGGACAGGGCTACAGCTTTCTTT. Encoded protein: CASSSSDRATAFF.

The V gene is TRBV20-1, the J gene TRBJ1-5; TRBD1 matches 7 bases. The CDR3 extends over 14 amino acids. Looked up from germline, CDR1 is DFQATT and CDR2 is SNEGSKA (reference sequence). The J segment lost 1 base and the V segment lost 6 bases, leaving 6 bases of the junction unmatched. CDR3 sequence reads: CSARTGTSNQPQHF. Written as DNA, the CDR3 is TGCAGTGCCCGGACAGGAACGAGCAATCAGCCCCAGCATTTT.

The rearrangement links TRBV28 to TRBJ1-2; weak D call: TRBD1 (5 bases). The CDR3 extends over 15 amino acids. The V gene's germline CDR1 is MDHEN and CDR2 SYDVKM. Deletions cut 4 bases from V and 0 bases from J, with 12 bases between. For the CDR3, the DNA is TGTGCCAGCAGTTCTCCGGGGGTGGCTAACTATGGCTACACCTTC. This translates into CASSSPGVANYGYTF.